The 15 T cell receptor beta chains below all came from one sample that was sequenced in a study of cytomegalovirus exposure and HLA in healthy donors. PCR used 60 Vbeta primers and 13 Jbeta primers. Assay used: immunoSEQ multiplex PCR; TCRdb lists only in-frame clones, some missing. The ten top clones account for 1.5% to 2%, within a sample of 150,000 or so clones. The source material was PBMCs. The receptors originated from a woman aged 50 to 60 in good health and CMV-seronegative.

The V call is TRBV11-2, the J call TRBJ2-1; a weak D match, TRBD1 (5 bases). Trimming took off 0 bases at V and 9 bases at J, with 15 bases between the two ends. CDR1 and CDR2 from the germline V gene are SGHAT and FQNNGV. The CDR3 has 15 amino acids. DNA of the CDR3: TGTGCCAGCAGCTTAGAGTGGACATTACCGGGTGAGCAGTTCTTC. Translating it yields CASSLEWTLPGEQFF.

The chain has TRBV10-3 and TRBJ2-3; a weak D match, TRBD1 (6 bases). The CDR3 runs to 14 residues. The V end was cut by 7 bases, the J end by 0 bases, with 11 bases between. CDR1 and CDR2 (germline): ENHRY, SYGVKD. This chain's CDR3 is CAITDSTSTDTQYF. DNA of the CDR3: TGTGCCATCACGGACAGTACTAGCACAGATACGCAGTATTTT.

The chain joins TRBV28 to TRBJ2-5, with TRBD2 matching 14 bases. The CDR3 has 18 residues. Losses at the gene ends were 5 bases for V and 5 bases for J; bases not matched to a gene: 13. CDR1 and CDR2 from the germline V gene are MDHEN and SYDVKM. The CDR3, as DNA: TGTGCCAGCAGTCTTGGACTAGCGGGAGGATTTACCGGGGAGACCCAGTACTTC. Amino acids: CASSLGLAGGFTGETQYF.

This chain connects TRBV7-2 to TRBJ2-7; D is possibly TRBD1 (6 bases). The V gene's germline CDR1 is SGHTA and CDR2 FQGNSA. The CDR3 has 15 amino acids. V was pared by 1 base and J by 2 bases, with 12 bases between. CDR3 nucleotide sequence: TGTGCCAGCAGCTTAGGGGATCAGGGGACCTACGAGCAGTACTTC. Translation gives CASSLGDQGTYEQYF.

This chain connects TRBV6-1 to TRBJ1-4, with D maybe TRBD1 (6 bases). The CDR3 consists of 14 residues. The germline gives CDR1 MNHNS, CDR2 SASEGT. Trimming stripped 4 bases from V and 8 bases from J, with 14 bases between. In nucleotides, the CDR3 is TGTGCCAGCAGTGCTGGGGGGGCTGTAGAAAAACTGTTTTTT. As protein: CASSAGGAVEKLFF.

The chain carries TRBV9 and TRBJ2-1; a weak D match, TRBD2 (5 bases). Germline V gives CDR1 SGDLS, CDR2 YYNGEE. The CDR3 has 14 amino acids. V shed 4 bases and J shed 5 bases, with 13 bases lying between them. The CDR3 bases are TGTGCCAGCAGCATCTGGACGGAGGACAATGAGCAGTTCTTC. Its translation is CASSIWTEDNEQFF.

V gene TRBV6-4 combines with J gene TRBJ1-1; D call uncertain. CDR3 length: 14 residues. In germline, CDR1 is MRHNA, CDR2 SNTAGT. Trimming stripped 6 bases from V and 5 bases from J, with 16 bases between. This CDR3 reads CASRPNGRGTEAFF. In DNA form, the CDR3 reads TGTGCCAGCAGACCAAATGGGCGAGGGACTGAAGCTTTCTTT.

The V and J genes are TRBV28 and TRBJ1-2; 7 bases match TRBD1. The germline CDR1 and CDR2 sequences are MDHEN and SYDVKM. V was pared by 3 bases and J by 2 bases, with 9 bases of the junction left unmatched. CDR3 size: 16 residues. CDR3 sequence (DNA): TGTGCCAGCAGTTTCCCGACAGGGCAGCTGAACTATGGCTACACCTTC. Protein sequence: CASSFPTGQLNYGYTF.

The chain has TRBV28 and TRBJ1-2; D possibly corresponds to TRBD1 (6 bases). The CDR3 totals 14 residues. Between the trimmed V and J ends, which lost 3 bases and 2 bases, there was a span of 10 bases. CDR1 and CDR2 from the germline V gene are MDHEN and SYDVKM. The DNA of the CDR3 is TGTGCCAGCAGTTTCCCAGGGGCCAACTATGGCTACACCTTC. Translated, it gives CASSFPGANYGYTF.

The V and J genes are TRBV30 and TRBJ1-2; 7 bases line up with TRBD1. Germline trimming cut 2 bases from V and 7 bases from J; bases unmatched to any gene: 1. The CDR3 sequence is 11 residues long. The germline V gene has CDR1 GTSNPN and CDR2 SVGIG (reference sequence). The CDR3 protein is CAWSSGGGYTF. The CDR3 DNA sequence: TGTGCCTGGAGTTCAGGGGGTGGCTACACCTTC.

V gene TRBV20-1 combines with J gene TRBJ2-1; TRBD2 might be the D (5 bases). Trimming removed 3 bases from V and 7 bases from J, with 7 bases in between. Looked up from germline, CDR1 is DFQATT and CDR2 is SNEGSKA (reference sequence). The CDR3 spans 11 residues. CDR3 DNA sequence: TGCAGTGCTAGTTCGGGGAATGAGCAGTTCTTC. Protein: CSASSGNEQFF.

The chain has TRBV7-2 and TRBJ1-2, with D possibly matching TRBD1 (6 bases). The germline gives CDR1 SGHTA, CDR2 FQGNSA. V was trimmed by 5 bases and J by 4 bases, leaving 14 bases between them. The CDR3 length is 14 residues. The CDR3 coding sequence is TGTGCCAGCAGCGGGGACACTGTGGCCTATGGCTACACCTTC. Translation: CASSGDTVAYGYTF.

The chain recombines TRBV4-1 with TRBJ1-2; tentatively, D is TRBD1 (6 bases). Germline-derived CDR1 and CDR2 are MGHRA and YSYEKL. V lost 1 base and J 0 bases, leaving 12 bases between the germline ends. There are 16 residues in the CDR3. CDR3 in amino acids: CASSQVSTGTNYGYTF. The CDR3 DNA sequence: TGCGCCAGCAGCCAAGTCAGCACAGGGACTAACTATGGCTACACCTTC.

The CDR3: CASSQGGVRVEQFF. In DNA form, the CDR3 reads TGCGCCAGCAGCCAAGGGGGGGTTAGGGTTGAGCAGTTCTTC. V usage is TRBV4-3 and J usage is TRBJ2-1; D perhaps matches TRBD2 (6 bases). CDR1 and CDR2 (germline): LGHNA, YSLEER. The CDR3 loop spans 14 amino acids. The V end lost 1 base, the J end lost 9 bases, and 13 bases lay between the germline ends.

The chain recombines TRBV28 with TRBJ2-7; the match to TRBD1 covers 7 bases. The CDR3 is 14 residues long. V trimming: 3 bases; J trimming: 2 bases; junction bases outside the gene matches: 4. CDR1 is MDHEN and CDR2 is SYDVKM in the germline V gene. The CDR3 spells CASSFPGGTYEQYF. CDR3 coding DNA: TGTGCCAGCAGTTTCCCAGGGGGAACCTACGAGCAGTACTTC.